This T cell receptor beta chain was observed in a study of response to subunit inactivated influenza vaccine. MiXCR, run by TCRdb on the RT-PCR reads, gives a single entry per CDR3 protein. Altogether hundreds of thousands of distinct CDR3 sequences are present, approximately 21% being singletons, with the ten largest covering 10%. The V segment lost 3 bases and the J segment 2 bases; nucleotides outside the gene matches: 3. This CDR3 region has 15 residues. The V gene's germline CDR1 is LGHNA and CDR2 YNFKEQ. This TCR was sampled from a man aged 45 to 70 who received an inactivated influenza vaccine. The chain employs TRBV4-2 and TRBJ2-7; 11 bases line up with TRBD1. This specimen was PBMCs from blood, taken 21 months after vaccination. Here the CDR3 reads CASSQGTGGAYEQYF. The CDR3 DNA sequence: TGTGCCAGCAGCCAGGGGACAGGGGGTGCCTACGAGCAGTACTTC.